The clone carrying this TCR beta chain has at least ten counts. This sample is drawn from a study of tumor-infiltrating lymphocytes in oesophageal squamous cell carcinoma. TCRdb called the PCR reads again in MiXCR, with one record for every CDR3 protein. The top ten hold roughly 45% of the sample, which has approximately 12,000 distinct CDR3 sequences, roughly 50% seen once. The sequenced material came from esophageal tumor tissue. This sequence was found in a female donor with esophageal squamous cell carcinoma.

CDR3 DNA: TGTGCCAGCAGCCGCATGGGACAGGGGTTATACTACGAGCAGTACTTC. Amino acids: CASSRMGQGLYYEQYF. The genes are TRBV5-5 and TRBJ2-7; 10 nucleotides align to TRBD1. CDR1 SGHKS and CDR2 YYEKEE come from the germline V gene (reference sequence). The junction had 10 bases not matched to a gene; V was cut back by 4 bases and J by 3 bases. The CDR3 covers 16 residues.